Presented here are 27 T cell receptor beta chains from one specimen sequenced in a study of somatic mutations in cytotoxic T cells in rheumatoid arthritis. The method was immunoSEQ multiplex PCR; TCRdb's version includes in-frame clones alone and lacks a portion of them. Found here are fewer than 20,000 clones, roughly 82% of them singletons; the top ten hold more than 15%. Sequenced input: CD8+ T cells sorted from blood. These receptors were taken from a woman in her fifties or sixties with rheumatoid arthritis.

The rearrangement joins TRBV4-3 to TRBJ2-3; D gene unclear. V gave up 0 bases and J gave up 2 bases, with 6 bases separating them. Germline V lookup: CDR1 LGHNA, CDR2 YSLEER. CDR3 size: 14 residues. The CDR3 is CASSQDRDTDTQYF. In nucleotides, the CDR3 is TGCGCCAGCAGCCAAGATCGCGACACAGATACGCAGTATTTT.

A single count supports this clone. The chain joins TRBV4-3 to TRBJ1-1, with D tentatively TRBD1 (5 bases). Trimming shortened V by 0 bases and J by 4 bases, and 12 bases separated the two germline ends. The CDR3 contains 15 residues. The germline CDR1 and CDR2 sequences are LGHNA and YSLEER. This CDR3 reads CASSQDVIGVTEAFF. Written as DNA, the CDR3 is TGCGCCAGCAGCCAAGATGTCATAGGGGTCACTGAAGCTTTCTTT.

This chain uses TRBV23-1 with TRBJ2-1; perhaps TRBD1 as D (6 bases). TRBV23-1 is an ORF; its function is uncertain. The CDR3 is made up of 17 amino acids. V lost 7 bases to trimming and J lost 0 bases, with 19 bases between them. For the CDR3, the DNA is TGCGCCAGCACCGTGAACGGACAGTTAAGCTCCTACAATGAGCAGTTCTTC. As protein: CASTVNGQLSSYNEQFF.

The chain links TRBV27 to TRBJ2-3; TRBD2 matches 8 bases. The CDR3 sequence is 15 residues long. V was pared by 0 bases and J by 6 bases, with 5 bases of the junction left unmatched. Germline V gives CDR1 MNHEY, CDR2 SMNVEV (reference sequence). CDR3 bases: TGTGCCAGCAGTTTATCCCCGGGGGGGGCTGATACGCAGTATTTT. Amino acids: CASSLSPGGADTQYF.

The rearrangement joins TRBV5-6 to TRBJ1-1; maybe TRBD1 (6 bases). Trimming removed 2 bases from V and 5 bases from J, with 19 bases in between. CDR1 and CDR2 (germline): SGHDT, YYEEEE. There are 16 residues in the CDR3. Written as DNA, the CDR3 is TGTGCCAGCAGCTTCCCGTATAGGGGGGATTATACTGAAGCTTTCTTT. It yields the protein CASSFPYRGDYTEAFF. Based on the CDR3 plus reference TRBV5-6 and TRBJ1-1, the full variable domain is DAGVTQSPTHLIKTRGQQVTLRCSPKSGHDTVSWYQQALGQGPQFIFQYYEEEERQRGNFPDRFSGHQFPNYSSELNVNALLLGDSALYLCASSFPYRGDYTEAFFGQGTRLTVV.

The DNA of the CDR3 is TGTGCCAGCAGTCACATCTCCCCTTACAGGGGTGGACAAGAGACCCAGTACTTC. This translates into CASSHISPYRGGQETQYF. The gene calls are TRBV7-3 and TRBJ2-5; the match to TRBD1 covers 7 bases. The CDR3 covers 18 residues. The V gene's germline CDR1 is SGHTA and CDR2 FQGTGA. V lost 6 bases and J lost 2; bases outside the gene matches: 18. The full variable domain, rest sourced from reference TRBV7-3 and TRBJ2-5, is GAGVSQTPSNKVTEKGKYVELRCDPISGHTALYWYRQSLGQGPEFLIYFQGTGAADDSGLPNDRFFAVRPEGSVSTLKIQRTERGDSAVYLCASSHISPYRGGQETQYFGPGTRLLVL.

The rearrangement links TRBV19 to TRBJ1-5; 10 bases match TRBD1. Trimming removed 5 bases from V and 7 bases from J; junction bases left unmatched: 5. The germline gives CDR1 LNHDA, CDR2 SQIVND (reference sequence). The CDR3 covers 14 residues. CDR3 loop: CASSPGQGGQPQHF. CDR3 coding DNA: TGTGCCAGTAGTCCCGGACAGGGGGGACAGCCCCAGCATTTT. Drawing the rest from reference TRBV19 and TRBJ1-5, the complete variable domain is DGGITQSPKYLFRKEGQNVTLSCEQNLNHDAMYWYRQDPGQGLRLIYYSQIVNDFQKGDIAEGYSVSREKKESFPLTVTSAQKNPTAFYLCASSPGQGGQPQHFGDGTRLSIL.

The chain has TRBV6-5 and TRBJ2-1; 7 bases are a match to TRBD1. Germline trimming cut 5 bases from V and 5 bases from J; bases unmatched to any gene: 6. CDR1 is MNHEY and CDR2 is SVGAGI in the germline V gene. The CDR3 extends over 14 amino acids. For the CDR3, the DNA is TGTGCCAGCAGTACCGGGACAGCAGACAATGAGCAGTTCTTC. This encodes CASSTGTADNEQFF.

The chain links TRBV11-2 to TRBJ2-7; TRBD2 matches at 7 bases. There are 15 residues in the CDR3. V lost 0 bases and J lost 2; bases outside the gene matches: 4. The germline gives CDR1 SGHAT, CDR2 FQNNGV. CDR3 bases: TGTGCCAGCAGCTTAGAAGTACTAGCGACCTACGAGCAGTACTTC. This translates into CASSLEVLATYEQYF.

The chain employs TRBV5-6 and TRBJ2-5; 9 bases align to TRBD2. From germline, CDR1 is SGHDT and CDR2 YYEEEE. CDR3 size: 16 residues. With V trimmed by 0 bases and J by 10 bases, 13 bases remained unmatched. CDR3 protein: CASSLEASGDPGDQYF. CDR3 nucleotides: TGTGCCAGCAGCTTGGAGGCTAGCGGGGACCCAGGGGACCAGTACTTC.

In this sample, this clone turned up once. The chain couples TRBV7-9 to TRBJ2-1; 15 nucleotides match TRBD2. In germline, CDR1 is SEHNR, CDR2 FQNEAQ (reference sequence). The CDR3 length is 17 residues. V shed 6 bases, J shed 3 bases, and the junction held 6 bases outside the gene matches. CDR3 DNA: TGTGCCAGCAGACAAGGACTAGCGGGGGGGCTCTACAATGAGCAGTTCTTC. Protein product: CASRQGLAGGLYNEQFF.

V gene TRBV6-6 combines with J gene TRBJ2-3, with D tentatively TRBD2 (5 bases). Per the germline V gene, CDR1 is MNHNY and CDR2 is SVGAGI (reference sequence). Trimming left V 1 base short and J 3 bases short, with 11 bases between. The CDR3 runs 15 residues. CDR3 in amino acids: CASSYWGDRTDTQYF. CDR3 coding DNA: TGTGCCAGCAGTTACTGGGGAGACCGGACAGATACGCAGTATTTT.

Of note for this clone: Germline and junction disagree at one end, which may indicate a read error. This chain joins TRBV6-6 and TRBJ2-1, with D unclear. The CDR3 covers 11 residues. Germline V CDR1 and CDR2: MNHNY, SVGAGI (reference sequence). CDR3 sequence reads: CASSPYDEQFF. The CDR3 region has the DNA TGTGCCAGCAGTCCCTACGATGAGCAGTTCTTC.

The CDR3 coding sequence is TGTGCCAGTACCGCGGGGAACACTGAAGCTTTCTTT. This codes for CASTAGNTEAFF. The V gene is TRBV19, the J gene TRBJ1-1; D not certain. The germline gives CDR1 LNHDA, CDR2 SQIVND (reference sequence). The CDR3 runs 12 residues. V shed 7 bases and J shed 1 base, with 7 bases lying between them.

The CDR3 loop reads CASSEASSSDEQFF. In DNA, the CDR3 is TGTGCCAGCAGTGAAGCGTCTAGCTCCGATGAGCAGTTCTTC. The chain employs TRBV2 and TRBJ2-1, with a weak D call TRBD2 (5 bases). Germline CDR1 is SNHLY and CDR2 is FYNNEI. The V gene lost 0 bases and the J gene lost 8 bases, with 11 bases spanning the gap. The CDR3 sequence is 14 residues long. The full variable domain, with the rest looked up from reference TRBV2 and TRBJ2-1, is EPEVTQTPSHQVTQMGQEVILRCVPISNHLYFYWYRQILGQKVEFLVSFYNNEISEKSEIFDDQFSVERPDGSNFTLKIRSTKLEDSAMYFCASSEASSSDEQFFGPGTRLTVL.

This chain connects TRBV9 to TRBJ2-7; D is uncertain. Trimming took off 8 bases at V and 3 bases at J, with 9 bases between the two ends. Germline CDR1 is SGDLS and CDR2 is YYNGEE. This CDR3 spans 11 amino acids. The CDR3 nucleotides are TGTGCCAGGTCATCGGACTACGAGCAGTACTTC. Encoded protein: CARSSDYEQYF. Complete variable domain (other parts from reference TRBV9 and TRBJ2-7): DSGVTQTPKHLITATGQRVTLRCSPRSGDLSVYWYQQSLDQGLQFLIQYYNGEERAKGNILERFSAQQFPDLHSELNLSSLELGDSALYFCARSSDYEQYFGPGTRLTVT.

This sequence joins TRBV28 and TRBJ2-3; 10 bases match TRBD2. J lost 3 bases, V lost 3 bases, and 6 bases had no gene match. Germline loops: CDR1 MDHEN, CDR2 SYDVKM. This CDR3 comprises 16 residues. In nucleotides, the CDR3 is TGTGCCAGCAGTTTGGCCCCTAGCGGGAGAACAGATACGCAGTATTTT. This sequence encodes CASSLAPSGRTDTQYF.

The rearrangement uses TRBV9 and TRBJ2-3; D might be TRBD1 (6 bases). CDR3 length equals 15 residues. Germline V lookup: CDR1 SGDLS, CDR2 YYNGEE. The V end lost 3 bases, the J end lost 0 bases, and 11 bases lay between the germline ends. CDR3 protein: CASSEQGPSTDTQYF. In nucleotides, the CDR3 is TGTGCCAGCAGCGAACAGGGCCCTAGCACAGATACGCAGTATTTT.

The rearrangement links TRBV4-2 to TRBJ1-1; D is unclear. Trimming removed 0 bases at V and 0 bases at J, with 8 bases between. This CDR3 has 15 amino acids. CDR1 and CDR2 from the germline V gene are LGHNA and YNFKEQ. The CDR3 region is CASSQDYGVNTEAFF. For the CDR3, the DNA is TGTGCCAGCAGCCAAGATTATGGGGTGAACACTGAAGCTTTCTTT.

This clone turned up a few times. The CDR3 nucleotides read TGTGCTAGTGGTTTGGGAGAACAGGGGGCCGTAGATACGCAGTATTTT. Translating it yields CASGLGEQGAVDTQYF. This chain joins TRBV12-5 and TRBJ2-3, with 9 bases matching TRBD1. V trimming: 1 base; J trimming: 5 bases; junction bases outside the gene matches: 7. Germline V gives CDR1 LGHNT, CDR2 FRNRAP. The CDR3 sequence is 16 residues long.

This clone was observed a single time. The V gene is TRBV18, the J gene TRBJ1-2; 12 bases line up with TRBD1. Germline loops: CDR1 KGHSH, CDR2 LQKENI. Trimming took 0 bases from V and 6 from J; bases not matched to a gene: 2. The CDR3 totals 15 residues. Written as DNA, the CDR3 is TGTGCCAGCTCACCACCGGGGACAGGGGGCCATGGCTACACCTTC. Translated: CASSPPGTGGHGYTF.

The chain employs TRBV18 and TRBJ2-3; D perhaps matches TRBD1 (6 bases). V was trimmed by 3 bases and J by 6 bases, leaving 16 bases between them. From germline, CDR1 is KGHSH and CDR2 LQKENI. The CDR3 extends over 15 amino acids. CDR3 sequence (DNA): TGTGCCAGCTCACCCCCAGGGGAAGGTTTTGATACGCAGTATTTT. This gives the protein CASSPPGEGFDTQYF.

V usage is TRBV13 and J usage is TRBJ2-7, with 11 bases matching TRBD1. Losses at the gene ends were 5 bases for V and 5 bases for J; bases not matched to a gene: 5. The CDR3 is 14 residues long. Germline V gives CDR1 PRHDT, CDR2 FYEKMQ (reference sequence). The CDR3 coding sequence is TGTGCCAGCAGCCCCGAGGACAGGGGGCACGAGCAGTACTTC. The encoded protein is CASSPEDRGHEQYF.

V is TRBV25-1 and J is TRBJ1-2, with TRBD1 as a possible D gene (6 bases). Germline CDR1 and CDR2: MGHDK and SYGVNS. The CDR3 spans 15 residues. The ends were cut back, 4 bases at V and 3 bases at J, with 15 bases in the middle. CDR3 residues: CASSGYREGHYGYTF. CDR3 nucleotide sequence: TGTGCCAGCAGTGGTTACAGGGAGGGCCACTATGGCTACACCTTC.

J is TRBJ2-3 and V is TRBV19; TRBD2 aligns across 7 bases. Germline lookup yields CDR1 LNHDA and CDR2 SQIVND (reference sequence). This CDR3 spans 17 amino acids. J gave up 7 bases and V 5 bases, and 18 bases lay outside the gene matches. The CDR3, as DNA: TGTGCCAGTAGTTCCGAACGAGGCGGGGGAGGGTGGAATACGCAGTATTTT. Amino acids: CASSSERGGGGWNTQYF.

The table lists this clone with a count of one. The chain is built from TRBV7-5 and TRBJ1-1. TRBV7-5 is assigned pseudogene status. This CDR3 has 15 residues. The CDR3 coding sequence is TGTGCCAGTCCCGGGTCGGAGGGATGGAGCACTGAAGCTTTCTTT. This translates into CASPGSEGWSTEAFF.

The chain is built from TRBV7-9 and TRBJ2-7; possibly TRBD1 or TRBD2 for D (5 bases each). Trimming removed 8 bases from V and 4 bases from J, with 12 bases in between. Germline CDR1 and CDR2: SEHNR and FQNEAQ (reference sequence). This CDR3 spans 12 amino acids. The CDR3 sequence: CASGDGTYEQYF. CDR3 in DNA: TGTGCCAGCGGGGACGGAACTTACGAGCAGTACTTC.